This paragraph covers one T cell receptor (beta chain) sequence. This specimen belongs to a study of blood T cell repertoires in COVID-19. Looking at the study overall: Acute and convalescent COVID-19 samples came from the United States, Italy and Spain. From T cells, B-cell-depleted T cells, or PBMCs came the material, which was cDNA or gDNA.

CDR3 length: 13 amino acids. The V and J ends lost 1 base and 7 bases respectively, with 10 bases between them. In germline, CDR1 is SEHNR, CDR2 FQNEAQ (reference sequence). As processed by the authors: Amplified reference gene primers provided the basis for estimating nucleated cell counts. Only in-frame clones appear in the TCRdb table, and some are missing; sequencing was by immunoSEQ multiplex PCR. V and J calls and clone size are given by that table; D and trimming were obtained from the DNA. The repertoire holds under 95,000 clones, with 75% to 90% as singletons. The genes are TRBV7-9 and TRBJ2-5, with D hard to call. This receptor was identified in a woman aged 80 or older with acute or convalescent COVID-19. The sample taken for sequencing was peripheral blood. CDR3 in amino acids: CASSLVATATQYF. CDR3 nucleotide sequence: TGTGCCAGCAGCTTAGTTGCGACTGCGACCCAGTACTTC.